In its sample, the clone carrying this TCR beta chain was seen many times. For bulk TCR libraries, previously described methods and listed TCR primers were used. TCRdb used MiXCR to reprocess the PCR reads, holding one entry per CDR3 protein. The data contain about 630,000 distinct CDR3 sequences, 25% of them singletons. The entry originates in a study of molecular identifiers for immune sequencing clone quantification. V trimming: 5 bases; J trimming: 6 bases; junction bases outside the gene matches: 7. The germline V gene has CDR1 SGHAT and CDR2 FQNNGV. The CDR3 totals 15 residues. The specimen sequenced was naive CD8+ T cells from blood, with Jurkat cell RNA spiked in. Documented subset: FACS-sorted CD8+CD4-CCR7+CD45RA+ naive T cells. The chain links TRBV11-2 to TRBJ2-3; TRBD2 agrees at 11 bases. The receptor comes from a human donor in good health. Some libraries in this study had Jurkat cell RNA spiked in. The CDR3 region is CASSTSSGGLDTQYF. In DNA form, the CDR3 reads TGTGCCAGCAGCACCTCTAGCGGGGGGCTGGATACGCAGTATTTT.